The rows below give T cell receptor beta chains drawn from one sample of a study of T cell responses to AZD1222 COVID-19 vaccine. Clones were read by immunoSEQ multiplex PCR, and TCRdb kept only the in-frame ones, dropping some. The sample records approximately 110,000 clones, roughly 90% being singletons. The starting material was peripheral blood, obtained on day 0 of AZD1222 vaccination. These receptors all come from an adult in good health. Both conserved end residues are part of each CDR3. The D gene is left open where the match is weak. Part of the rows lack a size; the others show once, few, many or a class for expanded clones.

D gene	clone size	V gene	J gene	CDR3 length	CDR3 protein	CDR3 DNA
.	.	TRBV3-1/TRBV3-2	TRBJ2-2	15	CASSQLATFTGELFF	TGTGCCAGCAGCCAATTGGCGACATTCACCGGGGAGCTGTTTTTT
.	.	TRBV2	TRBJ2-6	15	CASRIDLSGANVLTF	TGTGCCAGCAGGATAGATCTCTCTGGGGCCAACGTCCTGACTTTC
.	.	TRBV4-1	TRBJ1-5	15	CASSHPGTVGQPQHF	TGCGCCAGCAGCCATCCCGGGACCGTGGGTCAGCCCCAGCATTTT
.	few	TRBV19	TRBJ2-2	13	CASTASDTGELFF	TGTGCCAGTACGGCTAGCGACACCGGGGAGCTGTTTTTT
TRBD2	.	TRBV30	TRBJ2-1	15	CAWSQKGLASDEQFF	TGTGCCTGGAGTCAAAAGGGACTAGCGAGCGATGAGCAGTTCTTC
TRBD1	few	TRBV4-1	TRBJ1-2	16	CASSPTDRVAPYGYTF	TGCGCCAGCAGCCCCACGGACAGGGTTGCCCCCTATGGCTACACCTTC
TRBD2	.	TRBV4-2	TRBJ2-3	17	CASSQELSGGPTDTQYF	TGTGCCAGCAGCCAAGAACTTAGCGGGGGGCCCACAGATACGCAGTATTTT
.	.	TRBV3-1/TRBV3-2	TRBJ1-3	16	CASSRQGQDSGNTIYF	TGTGCCAGCAGCCGCCAGGGGCAGGACTCTGGAAACACCATATATTTT
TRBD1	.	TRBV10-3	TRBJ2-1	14	CAISESKGQAEQFF	TGTGCCATCAGTGAGTCGAAGGGACAGGCTGAGCAGTTCTTC
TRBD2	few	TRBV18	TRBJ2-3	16	CASSPLAGRGTDTQYF	TGTGCCAGCTCACCGCTAGCGGGGAGGGGCACAGATACGCAGTATTTT